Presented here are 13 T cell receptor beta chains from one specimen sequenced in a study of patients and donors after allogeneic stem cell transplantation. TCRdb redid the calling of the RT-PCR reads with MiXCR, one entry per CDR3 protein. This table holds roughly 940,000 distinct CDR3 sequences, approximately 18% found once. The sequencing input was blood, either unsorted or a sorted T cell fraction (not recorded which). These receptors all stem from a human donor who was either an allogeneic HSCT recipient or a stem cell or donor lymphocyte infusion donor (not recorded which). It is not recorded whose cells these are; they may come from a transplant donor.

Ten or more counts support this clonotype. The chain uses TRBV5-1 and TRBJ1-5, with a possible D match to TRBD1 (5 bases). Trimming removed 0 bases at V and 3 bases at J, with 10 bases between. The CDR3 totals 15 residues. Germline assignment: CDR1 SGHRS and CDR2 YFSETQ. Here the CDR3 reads CASSLGGGNNQPQHF. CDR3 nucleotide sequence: TGCGCCAGCAGCTTGGGGGGGGGTAACAATCAGCCCCAGCATTTT.

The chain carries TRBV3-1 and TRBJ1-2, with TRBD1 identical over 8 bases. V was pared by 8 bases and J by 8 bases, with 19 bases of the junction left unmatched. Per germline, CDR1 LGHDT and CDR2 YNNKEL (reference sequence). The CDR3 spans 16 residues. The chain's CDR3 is CASSRQGASSSYGYTF. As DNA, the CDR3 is TGTGCCAGCTCCCGGCAGGGGGCGTCTAGTTCCTACGGCTACACCTTC.

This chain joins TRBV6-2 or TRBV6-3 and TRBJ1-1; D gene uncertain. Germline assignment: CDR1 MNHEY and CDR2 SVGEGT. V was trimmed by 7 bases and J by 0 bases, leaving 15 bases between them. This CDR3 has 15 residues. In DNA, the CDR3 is TGTGCCAGCACAAGGGTGGCCGGTGTGAACACTGAAGCTTTCTTT. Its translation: CASTRVAGVNTEAFF.

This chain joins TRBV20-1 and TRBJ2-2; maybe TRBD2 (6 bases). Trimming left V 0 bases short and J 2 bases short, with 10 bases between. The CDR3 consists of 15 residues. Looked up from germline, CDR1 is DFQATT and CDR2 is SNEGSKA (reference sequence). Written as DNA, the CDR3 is TGCAGTGCTAGAGAGGGGGGAAGAAACACCGGGGAGCTGTTTTTT. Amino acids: CSAREGGRNTGELFF.

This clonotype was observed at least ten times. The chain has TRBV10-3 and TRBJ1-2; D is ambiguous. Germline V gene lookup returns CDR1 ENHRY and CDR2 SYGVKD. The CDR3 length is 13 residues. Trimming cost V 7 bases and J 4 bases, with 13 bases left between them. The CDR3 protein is CAIKGGLFYGYTF. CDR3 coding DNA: TGTGCCATCAAAGGAGGTCTCTTCTATGGCTACACCTTC.

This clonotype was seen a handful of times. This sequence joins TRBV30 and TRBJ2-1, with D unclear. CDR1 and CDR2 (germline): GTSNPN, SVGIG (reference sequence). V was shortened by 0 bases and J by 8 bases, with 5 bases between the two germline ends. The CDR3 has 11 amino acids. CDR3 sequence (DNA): TGTGCCTGGAGTGTACCCCATGAGCAGTTCTTC. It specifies CAWSVPHEQFF.

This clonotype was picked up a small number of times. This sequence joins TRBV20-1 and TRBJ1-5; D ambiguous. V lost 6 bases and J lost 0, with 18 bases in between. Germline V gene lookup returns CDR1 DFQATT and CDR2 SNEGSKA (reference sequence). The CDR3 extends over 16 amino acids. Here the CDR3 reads CSALRAVTYSNQPQHF. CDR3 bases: TGCAGTGCCCTTAGGGCGGTTACTTATAGCAATCAGCCCCAGCATTTT.

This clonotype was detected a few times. In DNA form, the CDR3 reads TGTGCCAGCAGTTTCAGGGATGCACCCCTCCACTTT. Protein: CASSFRDAPLHF. This chain joins TRBV27 and TRBJ1-6; a weak D match, TRBD1 (5 bases). The CDR3 runs 12 residues. The V end lost 3 bases, the J end lost 11 bases, and 8 bases lay between the germline ends. Germline CDR1 is MNHEY and CDR2 is SMNVEV (reference sequence).

CDR3 DNA sequence: TGTGCCAGCAGTCGGGTCGGCGCCCGCTACGAGCAGTACTTC. As protein: CASSRVGARYEQYF. J is TRBJ2-7 and V is TRBV12-3 or TRBV12-4; D not certain. The CDR3 extends over 14 amino acids. V dropped 5 bases and J dropped 3 bases, with 14 bases sitting between them.

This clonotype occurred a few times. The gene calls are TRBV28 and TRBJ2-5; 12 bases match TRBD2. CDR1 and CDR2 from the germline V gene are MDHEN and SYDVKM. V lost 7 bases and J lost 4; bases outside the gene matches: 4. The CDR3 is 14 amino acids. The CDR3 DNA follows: TGTGCCAGCAAACTAGCGGGAGGCGGAGAGACCCAGTACTTC. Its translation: CASKLAGGGETQYF.

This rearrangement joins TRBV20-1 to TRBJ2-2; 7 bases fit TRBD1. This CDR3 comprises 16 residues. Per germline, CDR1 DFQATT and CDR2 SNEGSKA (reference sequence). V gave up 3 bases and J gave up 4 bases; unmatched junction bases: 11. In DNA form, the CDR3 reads TGCAGTGCTAGGGACCACAGGGGTAGGGTCACCGGGGAGCTGTTTTTT. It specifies CSARDHRGRVTGELFF.

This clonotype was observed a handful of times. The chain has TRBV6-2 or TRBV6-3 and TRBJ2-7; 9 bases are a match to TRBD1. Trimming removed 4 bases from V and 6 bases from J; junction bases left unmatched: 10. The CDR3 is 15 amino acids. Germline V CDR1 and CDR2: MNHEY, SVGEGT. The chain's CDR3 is CASSSPSGQGLEQYF. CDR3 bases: TGTGCCAGCAGTTCCCCCTCGGGACAGGGCCTCGAGCAGTACTTC.

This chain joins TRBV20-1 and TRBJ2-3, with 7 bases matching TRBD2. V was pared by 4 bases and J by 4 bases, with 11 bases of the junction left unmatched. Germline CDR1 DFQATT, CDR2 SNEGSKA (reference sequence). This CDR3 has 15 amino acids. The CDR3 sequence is CSATRDGRKADTQYF. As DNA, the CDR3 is TGCAGTGCTACCCGAGACGGGAGGAAAGCAGATACGCAGTATTTT.